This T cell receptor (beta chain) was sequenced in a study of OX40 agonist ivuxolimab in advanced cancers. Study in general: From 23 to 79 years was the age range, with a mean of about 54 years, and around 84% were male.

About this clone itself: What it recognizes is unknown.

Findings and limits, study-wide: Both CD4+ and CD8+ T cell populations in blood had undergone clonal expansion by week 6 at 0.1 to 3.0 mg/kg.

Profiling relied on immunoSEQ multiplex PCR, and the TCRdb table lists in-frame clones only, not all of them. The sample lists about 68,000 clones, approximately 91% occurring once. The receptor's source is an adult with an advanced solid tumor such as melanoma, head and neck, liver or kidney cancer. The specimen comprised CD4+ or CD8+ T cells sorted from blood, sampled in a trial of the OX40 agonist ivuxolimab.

The CDR3 nucleotides read TGTGCCATCAGTGAATATAGGGGCCTCGCTTACTCGCAGCCCCAGCATTTT. Translation gives CAISEYRGLAYSQPQHF. This chain links TRBV10-3 with TRBJ1-5, with TRBD1 as a possible D gene (5 bases). Germline V gene lookup returns CDR1 ENHRY and CDR2 SYGVKD. This CDR3 comprises 17 residues. V was trimmed by 3 bases and J by 7 bases, leaving 22 bases between them.